This T cell receptor beta chain was identified during a study of cytomegalovirus exposure and HLA in healthy donors. Study-wide results and limits: It was shown in a later analysis that HLA-associated TCR beta chains were more clonally expanded than other, equally common chains. A previous analysis found most TCR beta V segments productive roughly 87% or roughly 30% of the time.

Only a few counts were recorded for this clone. What it recognizes is unknown. The PCR contained 60 Vbeta and 13 Jbeta primers. Method: immunoSEQ multiplex PCR; TCRdb's copy keeps in-frame clones and lacks some. The sample comprises 99,000 or so clones, over 9% of which are singletons, and about 5.7% rests with the top ten. Between the trimmed V and J ends, which lost 7 bases and 11 bases, there was a span of 12 bases. This CDR3 is 11 amino acids long. CDR1 is MNHNS and CDR2 is SASEGT in the germline V gene. The specimen was PBMCs. The V and J genes are TRBV6-1 and TRBJ1-5, with D possibly TRBD1 on 6 matching bases. The sequence was collected from a man aged 35 to 55 in good health and CMV-seropositive. The CDR3 sequence is CASNTGWAQHF. In DNA form, the CDR3 reads TGTGCCAGCAATACAGGGTGGGCCCAGCATTTT.